This passage covers 20 T cell receptor beta chains from one sample sequenced in a study of blood T cell repertoires in COVID-19. Produced via immunoSEQ multiplex PCR; TCRdb's table is partial and in-frame only. The sample records approximately 390,000 clones, 70% to 90% being singletons. The specimen sequenced was PBMCs or T cells enriched from blood (not recorded which). The receptors stem from a woman in her thirties or forties with acute COVID-19.

This rearrangement joins TRBV29-1 to TRBJ2-1, with 7 bases lining up with TRBD1. The germline CDR1 and CDR2 sequences are SQVTM and ANQGSEA. The ends lost 0 bases at V and 6 bases at J; junction bases unmatched: 8. This CDR3 is built from 15 residues. The CDR3 sequence is CSVEDLGGAFNEQFF. CDR3 nucleotide sequence: TGCAGCGTTGAAGATCTAGGGGGCGCTTTCAATGAGCAGTTCTTC.

This clone was observed once. This chain uses TRBV30 with TRBJ1-4; D is possibly TRBD1 (5 bases). Trimming took off 5 bases at V and 3 bases at J, with 10 bases between the two ends. Germline-derived CDR1 and CDR2 are GTSNPN and SVGIG (reference sequence). CDR3 length equals 13 residues. The chain's CDR3 is CAWGTGANEKLFF. The CDR3 nucleotides are TGTGCCTGGGGCACGGGGGCTAATGAAAAACTGTTTTTT.

This chain uses TRBV18 with TRBJ2-3, with D maybe TRBD1 (6 bases). CDR1 and CDR2 (germline): KGHSH, LQKENI. The CDR3 is 15 amino acids. Trimming pared 4 bases from V and 6 bases from J, leaving 17 bases between. CDR3 loop: CASSQQGRAVDTQYF. In DNA, the CDR3 is TGTGCCAGCTCACAACAGGGCCGGGCAGTGGATACGCAGTATTTT.

The chain combines TRBV9 with TRBJ2-1, with 10 bases fitting TRBD1. Germline CDR1 reads SGDLS; CDR2 reads YYNGEE. The length of the CDR3 is 14 residues. V lost 3 bases to trimming and J lost 7 bases; unmatched junction nucleotides: 4. In nucleotides, the CDR3 is TGTGCCAGCAGCGGGGCGGACAGGGGGAATGAGCAGTTCTTC. Translated, it gives CASSGADRGNEQFF. Full variable domain (rest looked up from reference TRBV9 and TRBJ2-1): DSGVTQTPKHLITATGQRVTLRCSPRSGDLSVYWYQQSLDQGLQFLIQYYNGEERAKGNILERFSAQQFPDLHSELNLSSLELGDSALYFCASSGADRGNEQFFGPGTRLTVL.

There are a few counts of this clone. The gene calls are TRBV11-2 and TRBJ2-7; unclear D gene. Looked up from germline, CDR1 is SGHAT and CDR2 is FQNNGV. The CDR3 is 11 amino acids. The ends were cut back, 0 bases at V and 7 bases at J, with 4 bases in the middle. In DNA form, the CDR3 reads TGTGCCAGCAGCTTAGATCGGGAGCAGTACTTC. It is translated as CASSLDREQYF.

This chain links TRBV15 with TRBJ1-5; 9 bases match TRBD1. CDR1 LNHNV and CDR2 YYDKDF come from the germline V gene (reference sequence). This CDR3 comprises 15 residues. Trimming took 0 bases from V and 8 from J; bases not matched to a gene: 5. The CDR3 spells CATSRDTGGLEPQHF. CDR3 nucleotides: TGTGCCACCAGCAGAGATACAGGGGGCCTGGAGCCCCAGCATTTT.

This rearrangement joins TRBV14 to TRBJ1-2, with 10 bases that match TRBD1. CDR1 SGHDN and CDR2 FVKESK come from the germline V gene. The CDR3 loop spans 16 amino acids. The V segment lost 3 bases and the J segment 5 bases; nucleotides outside the gene matches: 9. CDR3 nucleotides: TGTGCCAGCAGCCACTCACTCCGGACAGGGGGTTATGGCTACACCTTC. Residues: CASSHSLRTGGYGYTF.

The chain recombines TRBV7-9 with TRBJ1-4, with 11 bases aligning to TRBD1. The germline gives CDR1 SEHNR, CDR2 FQNEAQ (reference sequence). The length of the CDR3 is 15 residues. V shed 5 bases, J shed 7 bases, and the junction held 6 bases outside the gene matches. The CDR3 loop reads CASSAGQGAGEKLFF. The DNA of the CDR3 is TGTGCCAGCAGCGCCGGACAGGGGGCGGGTGAAAAACTGTTTTTT. Combining the CDR3 with reference TRBV7-9 and TRBJ1-4 gives the whole variable domain DTGVSQNPRHKITKRGQNVTFRCDPISEHNRLYWYRQTLGQGPEFLTYFQNEAQLEKSRLLSDRFSAERPKGSFSTLEIQRTEQGDSAMYLCASSAGQGAGEKLFFGSGTQLSVL.

CDR3 nucleotide sequence: TGTGCCAGCAGTGTTGGGCCGGGACAGATAGCCTACGAGCAGTACTTC. Translated, it gives CASSVGPGQIAYEQYF. The chain joins TRBV2 to TRBJ2-7; 7 bases line up with TRBD1. V trimming: 4 bases; J trimming: 2 bases; junction bases outside the gene matches: 11. The germline V gene has CDR1 SNHLY and CDR2 FYNNEI. This CDR3 has 16 residues.

This sequence joins TRBV3-1 (or the pseudogene TRBV3-2) and TRBJ1-5; perhaps TRBD1 as D (5 bases). Germline V CDR1 and CDR2: LGHDT, YNNKEL (reference sequence). V lost 0 bases, J lost 3 bases, and 15 bases lay in between. The CDR3 extends over 17 amino acids. The CDR3 sequence: CASSQDLGQGINQPQHF. CDR3 nucleotides: TGTGCCAGCAGCCAAGATCTTGGTCAGGGTATCAATCAGCCCCAGCATTTT.

This clone was seen only a few times. CDR3 residues: CASSLTTAYSNQPQHF. The DNA of the CDR3 is TGTGCCAGCAGCTTGACGACAGCCTATAGCAATCAGCCCCAGCATTTT. V usage is TRBV7-2 and J usage is TRBJ1-5; D possibly corresponds to TRBD1 (5 bases). The CDR3 runs to 16 residues. In germline, CDR1 is SGHTA, CDR2 FQGNSA. Trimming removed 3 bases from V and 0 bases from J, with 12 bases in between.

The chain couples TRBV7-9 to TRBJ1-3; D unclear. CDR1 and CDR2 from the germline V gene are SEHNR and FQNEAQ (reference sequence). V gave up 3 bases and J gave up 1 base, with 10 bases separating them. The CDR3 is 15 amino acids. In DNA form, the CDR3 reads TGTGCCAGCAGCTTCGGGGTAACGTCTGGAAACACCATATATTTT. It codes for CASSFGVTSGNTIYF.

The V call is TRBV7-8, the J call TRBJ1-1; unclear D gene. Germline-derived CDR1 and CDR2 are SGHVS and FQNEAQ. The length of the CDR3 is 14 residues. V was shortened by 6 bases and J by 5 bases, with 16 bases between the two germline ends. As DNA, the CDR3 is TGTGCCAGCAGTCCCACCCGTGAGGCTACTGAAGCTTTCTTT. It specifies CASSPTREATEAFF.

The chain couples TRBV4-1 to TRBJ2-3; D remains unclear. The V end lost 0 bases, the J end lost 6 bases, and 10 bases lay between the germline ends. Germline V CDR1 and CDR2: MGHRA, YSYEKL. The CDR3 extends over 14 amino acids. As DNA, the CDR3 is TGCGCCAGCAGCCAAGATTCCAGTCTGGATACGCAGTATTTT. Amino acids: CASSQDSSLDTQYF.

The rearrangement links TRBV11-2 to TRBJ2-5; D is perhaps TRBD1 (5 bases). Trimming pared 6 bases from V and 1 base from J, leaving 15 bases between. Germline V lookup: CDR1 SGHAT, CDR2 FQNNGV. The CDR3 consists of 15 residues. CDR3 nucleotides: TGTGCCAGCAGATCACCCGGTAGGGGCCAAGAGACCCAGTACTTC. It encodes CASRSPGRGQETQYF.

The chain recombines TRBV20-1 with TRBJ2-1; 11 positions agree with TRBD1. This CDR3 has 14 residues. The germline gives CDR1 DFQATT, CDR2 SNEGSKA (reference sequence). J gave up 4 bases and V 3 bases, and 2 bases lay outside the gene matches. CDR3 loop: CSASWDRGYNEQFF. CDR3 sequence (DNA): TGCAGTGCTAGTTGGGACAGGGGGTACAATGAGCAGTTCTTC.

This chain uses TRBV25-1 with TRBJ2-2; no clear D. CDR1 is MGHDK and CDR2 is SYGVNS in the germline V gene. Trimming pared 1 base from V and 3 bases from J, leaving 9 bases between. This CDR3 is 15 amino acids long. CDR3 bases: TGTGCCAGCAGTGAATTAATAGGAGACACCGGGGAGCTGTTTTTT. Residues: CASSELIGDTGELFF.

The rearrangement uses TRBV6-2 or TRBV6-3 and TRBJ1-1; TRBD1 agrees at 10 bases. V lost 2 bases to trimming and J lost 2 bases; unmatched junction nucleotides: 8. The germline V gene encodes CDR1 MNHEY and CDR2 SVGEGT. This CDR3 is 17 amino acids long. The DNA of the CDR3 is TGTGCCAGCAGTTACAAAGGGACAGGGGCCGTTAACACTGAAGCTTTCTTT. This encodes CASSYKGTGAVNTEAFF.

The gene calls are TRBV18 and TRBJ2-1, with D tentatively TRBD2 (7 bases). Trimming stripped 1 base from V and 7 bases from J, with 17 bases between. This CDR3 is built from 16 residues. The germline V gene encodes CDR1 KGHSH and CDR2 LQKENI. CDR3 nucleotide sequence: TGTGCCAGCTCACCACTGCCTGCGGGGGCCCAAAATGAGCAGTTCTTC. Its protein product is CASSPLPAGAQNEQFF.

The chain links TRBV10-1 to TRBJ2-2; 9 positions match TRBD2. There are 16 residues in the CDR3. V shed 3 bases and J 4 bases; nucleotides not matched to a gene: 6. Looked up from germline, CDR1 is WNHNN and CDR2 is SYGVQD (reference sequence). This chain's CDR3 is CASSEGGAGGTGELFF. DNA of the CDR3: TGCGCCAGCAGTGAAGGTGGAGCGGGGGGCACCGGGGAGCTGTTTTTT.